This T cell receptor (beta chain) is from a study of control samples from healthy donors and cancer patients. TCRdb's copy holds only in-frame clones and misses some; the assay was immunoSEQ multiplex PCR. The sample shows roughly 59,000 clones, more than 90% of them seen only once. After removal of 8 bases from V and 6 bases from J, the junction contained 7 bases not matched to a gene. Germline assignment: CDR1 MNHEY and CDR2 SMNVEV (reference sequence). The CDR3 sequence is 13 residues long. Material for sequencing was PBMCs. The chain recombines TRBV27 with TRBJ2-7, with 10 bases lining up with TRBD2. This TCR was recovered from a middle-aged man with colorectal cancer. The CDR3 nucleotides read TGTGCCAGCGGAGAGCGGGGGGGCCCCGAGCAGTACTTC. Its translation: CASGERGGPEQYF.